This T cell receptor beta chain was retrieved from a study of identical twins. With 3 bases clipped from V and 4 bases from J, the junction kept 5 bases outside the gene matches. This CDR3 has 15 amino acids. Germline V gene data show CDR1 as WNHNN and CDR2 as SYGVQD (reference sequence). TCRdb used MiXCR to reprocess the 5' RACE reads, holding one entry per CDR3 protein. The sample holds hundreds of thousands of distinct CDR3 sequences, around 20% seen once. These data were also reused for a study on yellow fever vaccine responses in identical twins.

V usage is TRBV10-1 and J usage is TRBJ2-2; 7 bases are a match to TRBD1. The TCR sequence derives from a woman between 18 and 29 years old in good health. Sequencing was done on a sample of CD4+ T cells sorted from blood. The CDR3 DNA reads as TGCGCCAGCAGTGAAGGGACAGCCGGCACCGGGGAGCTGTTTTTT. Its translation: CASSEGTAGTGELFF.